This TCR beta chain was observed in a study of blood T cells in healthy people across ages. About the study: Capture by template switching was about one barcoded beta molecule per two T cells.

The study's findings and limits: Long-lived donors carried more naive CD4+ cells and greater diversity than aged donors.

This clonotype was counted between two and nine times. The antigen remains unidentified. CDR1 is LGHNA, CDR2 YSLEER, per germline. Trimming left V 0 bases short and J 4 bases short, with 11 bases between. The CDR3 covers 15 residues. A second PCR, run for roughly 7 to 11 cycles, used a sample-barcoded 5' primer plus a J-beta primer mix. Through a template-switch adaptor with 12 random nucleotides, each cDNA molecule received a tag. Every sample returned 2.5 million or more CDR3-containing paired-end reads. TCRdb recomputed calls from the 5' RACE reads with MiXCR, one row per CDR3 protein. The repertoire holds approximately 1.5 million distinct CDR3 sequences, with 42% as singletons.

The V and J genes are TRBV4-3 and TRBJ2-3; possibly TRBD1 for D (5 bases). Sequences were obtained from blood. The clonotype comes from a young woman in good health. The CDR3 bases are TGCGCCAGCAGCCAAGAGCTCAGGGTGGCAGATACGCAGTATTTT. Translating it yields CASSQELRVADTQYF.